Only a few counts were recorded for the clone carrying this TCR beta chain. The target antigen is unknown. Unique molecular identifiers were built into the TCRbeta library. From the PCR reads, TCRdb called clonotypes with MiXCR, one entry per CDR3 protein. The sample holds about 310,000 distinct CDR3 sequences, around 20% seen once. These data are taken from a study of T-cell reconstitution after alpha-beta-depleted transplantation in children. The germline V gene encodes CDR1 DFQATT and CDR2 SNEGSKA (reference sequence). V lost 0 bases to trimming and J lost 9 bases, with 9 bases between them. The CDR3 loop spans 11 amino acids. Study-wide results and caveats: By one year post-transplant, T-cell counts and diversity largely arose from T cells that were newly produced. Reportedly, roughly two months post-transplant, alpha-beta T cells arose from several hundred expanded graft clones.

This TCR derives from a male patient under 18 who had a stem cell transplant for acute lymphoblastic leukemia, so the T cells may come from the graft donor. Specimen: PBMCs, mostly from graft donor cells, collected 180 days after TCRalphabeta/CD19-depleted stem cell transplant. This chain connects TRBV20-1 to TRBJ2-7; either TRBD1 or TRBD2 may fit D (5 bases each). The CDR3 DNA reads TGCAGTGCTAGAGAGCTCGGGACGCAGTACTTC. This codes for CSARELGTQYF.